The 18 T cell receptor beta chains reported below all come from one sample, sequenced in a study of tumor T cells in aggressive B-cell lymphoma. Some clones are missing from TCRdb's copy, which holds only in-frame ones; the method was immunoSEQ multiplex PCR. The data hold 3,500 or so clones, with approximately 86% observed a single time. Sequenced sample: tumor tissue. These receptors were obtained from an adult with diffuse large B cell lymphoma.

This clone came up once. The rearrangement links TRBV10-3 to TRBJ2-7; 9 positions agree with TRBD2. V lost 4 bases to trimming and J lost 4 bases; unmatched junction nucleotides: 2. Germline values: CDR1 ENHRY, CDR2 SYGVKD. The CDR3 consists of 13 residues. The DNA of the CDR3 is TGTGCCATCAGTGGTAGCGGGAGTTACGAGCAGTACTTC. The encoded protein is CAISGSGSYEQYF.

The chain recombines TRBV9 with TRBJ2-2; 11 nucleotides line up with TRBD2. CDR1 and CDR2 from the germline V gene are SGDLS and YYNGEE. The J segment lost 7 bases and the V segment lost 4 bases, leaving 18 bases of the junction unmatched. The CDR3 loop spans 19 amino acids. The CDR3 here is CASSPRPEIAGGPIGELFF. CDR3 nucleotide sequence: TGTGCCAGCAGCCCCAGACCTGAAATAGCGGGAGGGCCAATCGGGGAGCTGTTTTTT.

The chain combines TRBV28 with TRBJ1-5; D is unresolved. V lost 3 bases to trimming and J lost 2 bases, with 11 bases between them. The germline V gene encodes CDR1 MDHEN and CDR2 SYDVKM. The CDR3 sequence is 15 residues long. CDR3 protein: CASSFSEGRNQPQHF. CDR3 in DNA: TGTGCCAGCAGTTTTTCAGAGGGCCGCAATCAGCCCCAGCATTTT.

The rearrangement uses TRBV29-1 and TRBJ2-7; tentative D call: TRBD1 (6 bases). Between the trimmed V and J ends, which lost 4 bases and 3 bases, there was a span of 10 bases. The V gene's germline CDR1 is SQVTM and CDR2 ANQGSEA. This CDR3 comprises 12 residues. In DNA, the CDR3 is TGCAGCGTTGTACAGGGCTTCTACGAGCAGTACTTC. It is translated as CSVVQGFYEQYF.

V usage is TRBV7-2 and J usage is TRBJ1-3; D unresolved. Trimming removed 2 bases at V and 7 bases at J, with 18 bases between. Germline loops: CDR1 SGHTA, CDR2 FQGNSA. The CDR3 extends over 16 amino acids. DNA for the CDR3: TGTGCCAGCAGCTTAAAGTTAGGAGAGGGTGGGAACACCATATATTTT. As protein: CASSLKLGEGGNTIYF.

This chain links TRBV9 with TRBJ1-2; TRBD1 aligns across 9 bases. This CDR3 has 17 residues. The J segment lost 0 bases and the V segment lost 0 bases, leaving 6 bases of the junction unmatched. Germline CDR1 and CDR2: SGDLS and YYNGEE. The CDR3 reads CASSVGTGAGANYGYTF. CDR3 bases: TGTGCCAGCAGCGTAGGGACAGGGGCAGGCGCTAACTATGGCTACACCTTC. The variable domain in full, completed from reference TRBV9 and TRBJ1-2, reads DSGVTQTPKHLITATGQRVTLRCSPRSGDLSVYWYQQSLDQGLQFLIQYYNGEERAKGNILERFSAQQFPDLHSELNLSSLELGDSALYFCASSVGTGAGANYGYTFGSGTRLTVV.

The gene calls are TRBV19 and TRBJ2-1, with 7 nucleotides matching TRBD2. This CDR3 is 14 amino acids long. Germline V gene data show CDR1 as LNHDA and CDR2 as SQIVND (reference sequence). Germline trimming cut 5 bases from V and 8 bases from J; bases unmatched to any gene: 9. CDR3 nucleotide sequence: TGTGCCAGTAGTCCCTTTGGCGGGAGCGATGAGCAGTTCTTC. Translation gives CASSPFGGSDEQFF.

The rearrangement joins TRBV4-2 to TRBJ2-1, with 7 positions matching TRBD2. This CDR3 region has 15 residues. V lost 1 base to trimming and J lost 3 bases; unmatched junction nucleotides: 3. Germline CDR1 LGHNA, CDR2 YNFKEQ. As DNA, the CDR3 is TGTGCCAGCAGCCAAGTTGCGGGAGACTACAATGAGCAGTTCTTC. Translating it yields CASSQVAGDYNEQFF.

The chain carries TRBV28 and TRBJ2-7; D is unclear. Germline V gene lookup returns CDR1 MDHEN and CDR2 SYDVKM. This CDR3 has 14 residues. V lost 3 bases to trimming and J lost 0 bases, with 9 bases between them. The CDR3 DNA sequence: TGTGCCAGCAGTTTGATAATGAGCTCCTACGAGCAGTACTTC. It translates to CASSLIMSSYEQYF.

This chain connects TRBV27 to TRBJ1-2; D is unresolved. V lost 8 bases and J 4 bases, leaving 17 bases between the germline ends. Germline V gene sequence: CDR1 MNHEY, CDR2 SMNVEV (reference sequence). The CDR3 spans 14 residues. Here the CDR3 reads CASQKERGSYGYTF. CDR3 nucleotides: TGTGCCAGCCAAAAAGAGCGGGGAAGCTATGGCTACACCTTC.

The gene calls are TRBV5-4 and TRBJ2-5; no reliable D call. Per the germline V gene, CDR1 is SGHNT and CDR2 is YYREEE (reference sequence). The ends were cut back, 1 base at V and 7 bases at J, with 11 bases in the middle. CDR3 length: 13 amino acids. DNA of the CDR3: TGTGCCAGCAGCTTGTTGCTGTCAGGGACCCAGTACTTC. Encoded protein: CASSLLLSGTQYF.

The chain couples TRBV7-9 to TRBJ1-4; D uncertain. V was clipped by 5 bases and J by 0 bases, with 13 bases between them. Germline CDR1 reads SEHNR; CDR2 reads FQNEAQ (reference sequence). This CDR3 is built from 16 residues. The CDR3 nucleotides read TGTGCCAGCAGCCCCGTTTGGGAGGCAACTAATGAAAAACTGTTTTTT. Translation: CASSPVWEATNEKLFF.

The J gene is TRBJ2-7, the V gene TRBV5-6; weak D call: TRBD1 (5 bases). The CDR3 sequence is 14 residues long. CDR1 is SGHDT and CDR2 is YYEEEE in the germline V gene. V gave up 4 bases and J gave up 2 bases, with 13 bases separating them. The CDR3 DNA reads TGTGCCAGCAGCGCTACAGGAAGCCCCTACGAGCAGTACTTC. It translates to CASSATGSPYEQYF.

The chain uses TRBV5-4 and TRBJ2-1, with TRBD1 as a possible D gene (6 bases). The germline V and J ends were trimmed by 2 bases and 3 bases, with 9 bases remaining between them. CDR1 and CDR2 (germline): SGHNT, YYREEE (reference sequence). The CDR3 totals 14 residues. In DNA, the CDR3 is TGTGCCAGCAGCTTCGGACAGATCTACAATGAGCAGTTCTTC. Amino acid sequence: CASSFGQIYNEQFF.

CDR3 amino acids: CAWSVGGLFNQPQHF. Here the CDR3 DNA reads TGTGCCTGGAGTGTCGGCGGATTATTCAATCAGCCCCAGCATTTT. The chain joins TRBV30 to TRBJ1-5, with D hard to call. The CDR3 contains 15 residues. Germline CDR1 and CDR2: GTSNPN and SVGIG (reference sequence). V shed 0 bases and J shed 3 bases, with 12 bases lying between them.

The V call is TRBV19, the J call TRBJ2-7; 9 nucleotides align to TRBD1. Losses at the gene ends were 4 bases for V and 7 bases for J; bases not matched to a gene: 5. Germline CDR1 is LNHDA and CDR2 is SQIVND (reference sequence). The CDR3 length is 13 residues. Written as DNA, the CDR3 is TGTGCCAGTAGTACCCTCGGGACAGGGGAGCAGTACTTC. Translation gives CASSTLGTGEQYF.

In this sample, this clone turned up once. CDR3 sequence reads: CSVQGSAYGYTF. CDR3 nucleotides: TGCAGCGTTCAGGGATCCGCATATGGCTACACCTTC. V is TRBV29-1 and J is TRBJ1-2; the D gene is possibly TRBD1 (5 bases). The CDR3 sequence is 12 residues long. Germline V gene lookup returns CDR1 SQVTM and CDR2 ANQGSEA. Trimming took off 5 bases at V and 5 bases at J, with 12 bases between the two ends.

The chain has TRBV25-1 and TRBJ2-3; D is unclear. In germline, CDR1 is MGHDK, CDR2 SYGVNS. V was pared by 1 base and J by 0 bases, with 11 bases between. The CDR3 runs to 16 residues. CDR3 in DNA: TGTGCCAGCAGTGAATTGAGGTTTACTAGCACAGATACGCAGTATTTT. It specifies CASSELRFTSTDTQYF.